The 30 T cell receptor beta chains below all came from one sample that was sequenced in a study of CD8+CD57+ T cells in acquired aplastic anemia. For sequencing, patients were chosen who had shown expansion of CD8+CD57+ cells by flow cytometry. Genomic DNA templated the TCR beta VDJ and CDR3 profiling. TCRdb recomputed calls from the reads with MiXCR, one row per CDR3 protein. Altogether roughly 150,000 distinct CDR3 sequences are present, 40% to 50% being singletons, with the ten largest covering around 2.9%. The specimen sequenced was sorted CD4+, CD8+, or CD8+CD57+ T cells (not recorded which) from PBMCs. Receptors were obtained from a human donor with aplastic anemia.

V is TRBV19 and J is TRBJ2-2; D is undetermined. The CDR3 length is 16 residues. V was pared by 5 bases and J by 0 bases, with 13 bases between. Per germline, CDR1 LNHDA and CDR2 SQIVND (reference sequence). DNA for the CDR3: TGTGCCAGTAGTTTCGGGTCCCTCGCGAACACCGGGGAGCTGTTTTTT. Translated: CASSFGSLANTGELFF. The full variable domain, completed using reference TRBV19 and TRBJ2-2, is DGGITQSPKYLFRKEGQNVTLSCEQNLNHDAMYWYRQDPGQGLRLIYYSQIVNDFQKGDIAEGYSVSREKKESFPLTVTSAQKNPTAFYLCASSFGSLANTGELFFGEGSRLTVL.

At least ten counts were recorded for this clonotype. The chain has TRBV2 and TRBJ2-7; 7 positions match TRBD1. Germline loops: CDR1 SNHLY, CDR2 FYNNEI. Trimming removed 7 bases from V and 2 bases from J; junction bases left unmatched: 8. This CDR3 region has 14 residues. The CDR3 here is CASTWDSQAYEQYF. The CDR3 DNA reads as TGTGCCAGCACTTGGGACAGCCAAGCCTACGAGCAGTACTTC.

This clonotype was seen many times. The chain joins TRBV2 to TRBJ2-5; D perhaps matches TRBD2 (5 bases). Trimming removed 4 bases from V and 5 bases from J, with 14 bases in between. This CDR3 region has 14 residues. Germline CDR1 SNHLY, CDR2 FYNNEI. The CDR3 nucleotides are TGTGCCAGCAGTGTGTCGGGGATCGGGGAGACCCAGTACTTC. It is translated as CASSVSGIGETQYF.

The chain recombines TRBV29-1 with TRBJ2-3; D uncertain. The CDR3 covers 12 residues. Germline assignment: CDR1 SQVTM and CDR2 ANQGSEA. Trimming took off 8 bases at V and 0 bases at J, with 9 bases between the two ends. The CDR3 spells CSLKASTDTQYF. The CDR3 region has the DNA TGCAGCTTAAAGGCCAGCACAGATACGCAGTATTTT.

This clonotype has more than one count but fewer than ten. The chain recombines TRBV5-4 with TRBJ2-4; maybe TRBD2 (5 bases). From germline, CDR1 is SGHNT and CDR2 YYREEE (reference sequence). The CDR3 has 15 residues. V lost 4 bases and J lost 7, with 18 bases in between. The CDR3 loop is CASSDRGVPGNIQYF. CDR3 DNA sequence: TGTGCCAGCAGCGACCGTGGGGTACCGGGGAACATTCAGTACTTC.

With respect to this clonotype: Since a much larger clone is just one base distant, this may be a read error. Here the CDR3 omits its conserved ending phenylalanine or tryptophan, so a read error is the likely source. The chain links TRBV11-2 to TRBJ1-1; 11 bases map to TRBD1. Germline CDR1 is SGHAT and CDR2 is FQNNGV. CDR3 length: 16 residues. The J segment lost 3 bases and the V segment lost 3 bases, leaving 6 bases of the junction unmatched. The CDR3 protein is CASSFGQGALDTEAFL. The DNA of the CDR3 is TGTGCCAGCAGCTTTGGACAGGGGGCCTTGGACACTGAAGCTTTCCTT.

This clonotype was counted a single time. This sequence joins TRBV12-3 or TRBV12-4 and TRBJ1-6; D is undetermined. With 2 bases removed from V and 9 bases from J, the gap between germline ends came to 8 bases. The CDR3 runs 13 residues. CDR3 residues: CASSLSRTSPLHF. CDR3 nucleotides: TGTGCCAGCAGTTTATCCCGCACTTCACCCCTCCACTTT.

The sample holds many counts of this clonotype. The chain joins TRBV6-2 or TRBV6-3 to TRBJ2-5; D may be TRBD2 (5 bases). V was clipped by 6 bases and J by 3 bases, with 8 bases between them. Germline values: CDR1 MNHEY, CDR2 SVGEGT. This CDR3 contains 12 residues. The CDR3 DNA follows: TGTGCCAGCAGGACTACGGAAGAGACCCAGTACTTC. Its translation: CASRTTEETQYF.

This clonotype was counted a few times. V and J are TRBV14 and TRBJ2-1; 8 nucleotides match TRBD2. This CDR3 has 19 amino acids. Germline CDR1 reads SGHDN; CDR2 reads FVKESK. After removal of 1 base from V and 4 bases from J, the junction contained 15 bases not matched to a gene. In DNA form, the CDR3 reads TGTGCCAGCAGCCAAGGAAGGACCCGGGGGGGGGTCTCTTACAATGAGCAGTTCTTC. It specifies CASSQGRTRGGVSYNEQFF.

CDR3 region: CASSPGTSGGYEQFF. The CDR3, as DNA: TGCGCCAGCAGCCCAGGGACTAGCGGGGGCTACGAGCAGTTCTTC. The J gene is TRBJ2-1, the V gene TRBV4-3, with 14 bases lining up with TRBD2. J lost 10 bases, V lost 4 bases, and 6 bases had no gene match. The CDR3 covers 15 residues. CDR1 and CDR2 from the germline V gene are LGHNA and YSLEER.

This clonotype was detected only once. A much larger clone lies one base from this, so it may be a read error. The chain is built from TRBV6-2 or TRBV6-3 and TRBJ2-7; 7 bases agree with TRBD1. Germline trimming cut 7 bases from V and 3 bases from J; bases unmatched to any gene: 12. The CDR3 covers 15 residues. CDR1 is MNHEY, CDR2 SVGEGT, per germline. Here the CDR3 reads CASNKLKTGDYEQYF. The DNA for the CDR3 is TGTGCCAGCAACAAGCTCAAAACAGGGGACTACGAGCAGTACTTC.

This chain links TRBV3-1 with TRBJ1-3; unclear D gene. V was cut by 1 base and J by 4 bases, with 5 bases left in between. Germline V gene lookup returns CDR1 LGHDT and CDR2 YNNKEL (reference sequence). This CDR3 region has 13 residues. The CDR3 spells CASSQVGGNTIYF. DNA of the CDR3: TGTGCCAGCAGCCAAGTGGGAGGAAACACCATATATTTT.

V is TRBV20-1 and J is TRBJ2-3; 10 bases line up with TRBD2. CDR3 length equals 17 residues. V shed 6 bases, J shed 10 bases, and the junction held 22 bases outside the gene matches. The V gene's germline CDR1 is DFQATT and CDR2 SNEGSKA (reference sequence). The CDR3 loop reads CSAIEASVGTSVPAQYF. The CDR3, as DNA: TGCAGTGCCATTGAGGCTTCGGTCGGGACTAGCGTCCCCGCGCAGTATTTT.

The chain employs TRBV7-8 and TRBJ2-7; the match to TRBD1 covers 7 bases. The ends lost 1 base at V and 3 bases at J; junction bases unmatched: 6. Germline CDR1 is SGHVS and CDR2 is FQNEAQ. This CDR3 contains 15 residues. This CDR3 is CASSLENRGGYEQYF. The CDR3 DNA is TGTGCCAGCAGCTTAGAGAACAGGGGCGGCTACGAGCAGTACTTC.

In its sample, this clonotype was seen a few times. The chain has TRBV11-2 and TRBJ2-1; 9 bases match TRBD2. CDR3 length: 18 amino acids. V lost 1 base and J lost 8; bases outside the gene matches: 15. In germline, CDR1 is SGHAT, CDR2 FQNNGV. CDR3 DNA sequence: TGTGCCAGCAGCTTAGGGGCGCTAGCGGGGAATTTTGGGGATGAGCAGTTCTTC. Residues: CASSLGALAGNFGDEQFF.

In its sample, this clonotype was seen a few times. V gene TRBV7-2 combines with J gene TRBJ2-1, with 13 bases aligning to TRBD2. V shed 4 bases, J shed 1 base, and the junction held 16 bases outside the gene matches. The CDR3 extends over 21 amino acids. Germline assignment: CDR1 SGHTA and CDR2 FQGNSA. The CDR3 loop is CASSYGTSGIGWGRSYNEQFF. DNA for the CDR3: TGTGCCAGCAGCTATGGGACTAGCGGGATCGGTTGGGGAAGGTCCTACAATGAGCAGTTCTTC.

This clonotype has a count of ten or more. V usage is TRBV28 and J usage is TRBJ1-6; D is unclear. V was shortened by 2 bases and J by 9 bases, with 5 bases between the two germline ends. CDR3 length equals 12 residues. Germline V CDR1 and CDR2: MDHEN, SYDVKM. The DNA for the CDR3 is TGTGCCAGCAGTTTAGGACCTTCACCCCTCCACTTT. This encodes CASSLGPSPLHF.

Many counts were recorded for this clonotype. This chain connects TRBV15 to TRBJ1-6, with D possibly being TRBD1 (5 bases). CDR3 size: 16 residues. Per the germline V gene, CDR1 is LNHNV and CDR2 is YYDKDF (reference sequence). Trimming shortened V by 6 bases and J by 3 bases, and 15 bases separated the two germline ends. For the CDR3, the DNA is TGTGCCACCAGTACCGGGACGGCTCGCTATAATTCACCCCTCCACTTT. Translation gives CATSTGTARYNSPLHF.

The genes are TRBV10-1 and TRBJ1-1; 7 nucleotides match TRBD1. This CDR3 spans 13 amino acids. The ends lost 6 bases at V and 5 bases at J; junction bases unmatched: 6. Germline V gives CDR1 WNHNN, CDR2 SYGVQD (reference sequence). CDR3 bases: TGCGCCAGCAGCCCTAACAGGGGAACTGAAGCTTTCTTT. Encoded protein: CASSPNRGTEAFF.

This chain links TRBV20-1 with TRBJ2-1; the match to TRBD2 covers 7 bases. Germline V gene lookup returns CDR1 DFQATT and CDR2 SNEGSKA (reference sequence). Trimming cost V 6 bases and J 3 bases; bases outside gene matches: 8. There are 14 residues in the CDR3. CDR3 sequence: CSARVAGDYNEQFF. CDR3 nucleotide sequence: TGCAGTGCGAGGGTGGCGGGGGACTACAATGAGCAGTTCTTC.

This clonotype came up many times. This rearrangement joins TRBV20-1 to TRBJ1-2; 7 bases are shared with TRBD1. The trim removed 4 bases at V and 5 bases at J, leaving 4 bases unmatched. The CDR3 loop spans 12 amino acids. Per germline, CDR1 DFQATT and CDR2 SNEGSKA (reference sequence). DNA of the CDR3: TGCAGTGCTAACGACAGGGTTTATGGCTACACCTTC. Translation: CSANDRVYGYTF.

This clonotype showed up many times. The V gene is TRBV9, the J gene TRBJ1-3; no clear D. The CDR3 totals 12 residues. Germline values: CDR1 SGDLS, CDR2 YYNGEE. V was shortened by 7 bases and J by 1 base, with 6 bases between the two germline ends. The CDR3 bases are TGTGCCAGCGCCAGTTCTGGAAACACCATATATTTT. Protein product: CASASSGNTIYF.

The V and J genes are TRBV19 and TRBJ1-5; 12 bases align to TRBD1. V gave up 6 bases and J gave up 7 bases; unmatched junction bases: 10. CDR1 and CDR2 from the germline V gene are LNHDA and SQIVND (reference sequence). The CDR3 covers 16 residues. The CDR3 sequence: CASRPGGTGGRQPQHF. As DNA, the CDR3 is TGTGCCAGTAGACCTGGGGGGACAGGGGGCAGACAGCCCCAGCATTTT.

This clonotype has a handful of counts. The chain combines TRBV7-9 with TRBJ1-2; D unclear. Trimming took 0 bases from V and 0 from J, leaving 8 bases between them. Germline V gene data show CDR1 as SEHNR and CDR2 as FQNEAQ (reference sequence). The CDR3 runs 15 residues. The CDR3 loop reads CASSLAGRANYGYTF. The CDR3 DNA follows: TGTGCCAGCAGCTTAGCGGGCAGAGCTAACTATGGCTACACCTTC.

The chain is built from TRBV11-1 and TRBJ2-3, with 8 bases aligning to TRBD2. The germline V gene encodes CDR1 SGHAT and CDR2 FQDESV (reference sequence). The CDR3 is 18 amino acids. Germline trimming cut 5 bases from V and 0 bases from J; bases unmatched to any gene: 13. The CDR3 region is CASSTPGGVYPSTDTQYF. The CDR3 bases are TGTGCCAGCAGCACCCCCGGGGGGGTTTACCCCAGCACAGATACGCAGTATTTT.

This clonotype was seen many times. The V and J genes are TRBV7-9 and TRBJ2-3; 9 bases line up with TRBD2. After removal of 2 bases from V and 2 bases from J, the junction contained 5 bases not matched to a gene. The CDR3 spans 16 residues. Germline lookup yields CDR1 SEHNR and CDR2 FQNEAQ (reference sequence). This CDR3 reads CASSLLAGTATDTQYF. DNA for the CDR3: TGTGCCAGCAGCTTACTAGCGGGGACCGCCACAGATACGCAGTATTTT.

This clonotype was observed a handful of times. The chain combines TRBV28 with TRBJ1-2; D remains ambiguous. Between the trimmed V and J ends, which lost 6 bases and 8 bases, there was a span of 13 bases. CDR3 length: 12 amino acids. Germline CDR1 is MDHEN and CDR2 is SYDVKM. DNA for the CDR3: TGTGCCAGCAGAACCCCCCTCGTGGGCTACACCTTC. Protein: CASRTPLVGYTF.

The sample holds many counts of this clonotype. The CDR3 nucleotides are TGTGCCACCAGCAGTTGGGGAAGGGGCAATGAGCAGTTCTTC. Its protein product is CATSSWGRGNEQFF. The chain is built from TRBV15 and TRBJ2-1; the D gene is possibly TRBD1 (5 bases). V lost 3 bases and J lost 6, with 12 bases in between. The CDR3 sequence is 14 residues long. The V gene's germline CDR1 is LNHNV and CDR2 YYDKDF (reference sequence).

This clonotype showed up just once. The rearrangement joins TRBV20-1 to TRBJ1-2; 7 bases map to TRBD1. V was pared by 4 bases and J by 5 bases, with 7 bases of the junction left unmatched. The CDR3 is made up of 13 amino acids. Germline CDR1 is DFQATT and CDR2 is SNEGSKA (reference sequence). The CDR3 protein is CSAKTGDLYGYTF. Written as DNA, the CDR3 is TGCAGTGCTAAAACAGGGGACCTATATGGCTACACCTTC.

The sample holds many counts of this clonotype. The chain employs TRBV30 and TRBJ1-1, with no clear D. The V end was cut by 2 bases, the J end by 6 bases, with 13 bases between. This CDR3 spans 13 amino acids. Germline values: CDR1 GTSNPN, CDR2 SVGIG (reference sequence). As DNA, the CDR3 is TGTGCCTGGAGTAGGAGCGATGATTCTGAAGCTTTCTTT. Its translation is CAWSRSDDSEAFF.